These 2 T cell receptor beta chains were all obtained from the same sample, sequenced in a study of blood T cell repertoires in COVID-19. Profiled with immunoSEQ multiplex PCR; TCRdb holds only in-frame clones, not every one. This table has approximately 58,000 clones, about 81% appearing once. Input material: peripheral blood. These receptors were obtained from a man aged 60-69 years with COVID-19, enrolled during active disease.

The chain joins TRBV7-2 to TRBJ2-2, with 10 bases aligning to TRBD1. Germline assignment: CDR1 SGHTA and CDR2 FQGNSA. This CDR3 comprises 18 residues. The ends lost 6 bases at V and 0 bases at J; junction bases unmatched: 10. CDR3 DNA sequence: TGTGCCAGCAGGTTCGGGACAGGGGCCGGAACGAACACCGGGGAGCTGTTTTTT. Translation gives CASRFGTGAGTNTGELFF. The whole variable domain, filled in from reference TRBV7-2 and TRBJ2-2, reads GAGVSQSPSNKVTEKGKDVELRCDPISGHTALYWYRQSLGQGLEFLIYFQGNSAPDKSGLPSDRFSAERTGGSVSTLTIQRTQQEDSAVYLCASRFGTGAGTNTGELFFGEGSRLTVL.

V is TRBV5-1 and J is TRBJ2-7, with D perhaps matching TRBD1 (7 bases). Germline CDR1 and CDR2: SGHRS and YFSETQ. With 1 base removed from V and 6 bases from J, the gap between germline ends came to 11 bases. CDR3 length: 13 residues. CDR3 sequence reads: CASSLNQGGEQYF. The CDR3 DNA sequence: TGCGCCAGCAGCTTGAATCAGGGGGGCGAGCAGTACTTC.